Listed here are 6 T cell receptor beta chains from one sample, sequenced in a study of identical twins. Each CDR3 protein gets one entry after TCRdb re-called the 5' RACE reads with MiXCR. The sample records hundreds of thousands of distinct CDR3 sequences, around an eighth being singletons. This same sample was also taken into another study, of yellow fever vaccine responses in identical twins.

Sequenced sample: PBMCs. All receptors come from a woman aged 18-35 years in good health.

This clonotype occurred many times. The J gene is TRBJ2-5, the V gene TRBV4-1; 11 bases are a match to TRBD2. The CDR3 contains 17 residues. The germline V gene encodes CDR1 MGHRA and CDR2 YSYEKL. V lost 0 bases and J lost 1; bases outside the gene matches: 4. The chain's CDR3 is CASSQDWLAGGQETQYF. In DNA form, the CDR3 reads TGCGCCAGCAGCCAAGATTGGCTAGCGGGAGGCCAAGAGACCCAGTACTTC.

This clonotype was seen at least ten times. This rearrangement joins TRBV6-1 to TRBJ2-1; possibly TRBD2 for D (5 bases). Deletions cut 6 bases from V and 3 bases from J, with 12 bases between. Germline CDR1 is MNHNS and CDR2 is SASEGT. This CDR3 comprises 14 residues. Here the CDR3 reads CASRVATNYNEQFF. Written as DNA, the CDR3 is TGTGCCAGCAGGGTGGCGACTAACTACAATGAGCAGTTCTTC.

This chain connects TRBV2 to TRBJ1-1; TRBD1 aligns across 7 bases. CDR3 length: 13 amino acids. The trim removed 7 bases at V and 5 bases at J, leaving 7 bases unmatched. The V gene's germline CDR1 is SNHLY and CDR2 FYNNEI. The CDR3 bases are TGTGCCAGCATAGGACAGGCGGATACTGAAGCTTTCTTT. This sequence encodes CASIGQADTEAFF.

This clonotype was detected many times. The J gene is TRBJ2-3, the V gene TRBV5-1; D ambiguous. The CDR3 is 14 residues long. V lost 3 bases to trimming and J lost 2 bases, with 10 bases between them. Germline V lookup: CDR1 SGHRS, CDR2 YFSETQ. The CDR3 sequence is CASSWPLATDTQYF. The CDR3 coding sequence is TGCGCCAGCAGCTGGCCCCTTGCCACAGATACGCAGTATTTT. The full variable domain, completed using reference TRBV5-1 and TRBJ2-3, is KAGVTQTPRYLIKTRGQQVTLSCSPISGHRSVSWYQQTPGQGLQFLFEYFSETQRNKGNFPGRFSGRQFSNSRSEMNVSTLELGDSALYLCASSWPLATDTQYFGPGTRLTVL.

In its sample, this clonotype was seen a few times. The rearrangement joins TRBV20-1 to TRBJ2-1; D uncertain. The germline CDR1 and CDR2 sequences are DFQATT and SNEGSKA (reference sequence). This CDR3 has 15 residues. Trimming removed 0 bases at V and 5 bases at J, with 14 bases between. CDR3: CSARDPTFPNNEQFF. CDR3 nucleotide sequence: TGCAGTGCTAGAGACCCTACTTTCCCCAACAATGAGCAGTTCTTC.

This clonotype was picked up many times. V is TRBV6-1 and J is TRBJ2-2; D uncertain. Germline loops: CDR1 MNHNS, CDR2 SASEGT. The CDR3 totals 11 residues. The V and J ends lost 2 bases and 8 bases respectively, with 3 bases between them. The CDR3 bases are TGTGCCAGCAGTGAAATAGGGGAGCTGTTTTTT. Protein: CASSEIGELFF.